This TCR beta chain was obtained from a study of cytotoxic CD8 clonotypes in ibrutinib-treated CLL. In the study overall: Average yields of 255,043 productive templates and 80,000 to 95,000 productive rearrangements characterized the samples.

Some clones are missing from TCRdb's copy, which holds only in-frame ones; the method was immunoSEQ multiplex PCR. The repertoire has approximately 190,000 clones, about three quarters of them found once; the top ten carry around 5.9%. The germline V gene encodes CDR1 LGHNA and CDR2 YNFKEQ. This CDR3 is built from 17 residues. With V trimmed by 1 base and J by 9 bases, 15 bases remained unmatched. This clonotype was sampled from a human donor with chronic lymphocytic leukemia. The material sequenced was PBMCs, taken after 12 months of ibrutinib treatment. The chain couples TRBV4-2 to TRBJ1-2; 9 nucleotides line up with TRBD1. CDR3 sequence: CASSQAIIGGTGFRYTF. The DNA for the CDR3 is TGTGCCAGCAGCCAAGCTATTATAGGCGGGACAGGGTTTCGCTACACCTTC.